The 17 T cell receptor beta chains reported below all come from one sample, sequenced in a study of blood T cell repertoires in COVID-19. Sequencing used immunoSEQ multiplex PCR; TCRdb keeps in-frame clones, though not all of them. Of around 170,000 clones listed, approximately 86% are singletons. Input material: peripheral blood. Every receptor here comes from a man in his sixties with COVID-19, enrolled during active disease.

The rearrangement uses TRBV28 and TRBJ1-5; the D is unclear. From germline, CDR1 is MDHEN and CDR2 SYDVKM. This CDR3 spans 14 amino acids. The ends were cut back, 7 bases at V and 1 base at J, with 11 bases in the middle. The CDR3 protein is CASKLGGSNQPQHF. The CDR3 coding sequence is TGTGCCAGCAAGTTGGGAGGGAGCAATCAGCCCCAGCATTTT.

The chain uses TRBV6-2 or TRBV6-3 and TRBJ1-2; no clear D. Looked up from germline, CDR1 is MNHEY and CDR2 is SVGEGT. Trimming removed 4 bases from V and 2 bases from J, with 11 bases in between. The CDR3 loop spans 14 amino acids. The CDR3 loop reads CASSSPTENYGYTF. CDR3 DNA sequence: TGTGCCAGCAGTTCCCCCACAGAGAACTATGGCTACACCTTC.

The chain joins TRBV7-2 to TRBJ1-5; perhaps TRBD1 as D (5 bases). V lost 2 bases, J lost 0 bases, and 8 bases lay in between. Germline lookup yields CDR1 SGHTA and CDR2 FQGNSA. This CDR3 region has 15 residues. The CDR3, as DNA: TGTGCCAGCAGCTTAAGCAGGGATAGCAATCAGCCCCAGCATTTT. Translation: CASSLSRDSNQPQHF.

The chain recombines TRBV27 with TRBJ1-1; D remains ambiguous. Germline V lookup: CDR1 MNHEY, CDR2 SMNVEV (reference sequence). This CDR3 spans 14 amino acids. V lost 3 bases and J 3 bases, leaving 11 bases between the germline ends. CDR3 nucleotides: TGTGCCAGCAGTTTCGTAAAACAATACACTGAAGCTTTCTTT. Translation gives CASSFVKQYTEAFF.

The chain uses TRBV5-4 and TRBJ1-6, with 8 bases aligning to TRBD1. Germline assignment: CDR1 SGHNT and CDR2 YYREEE (reference sequence). Trimming took 4 bases from V and 3 from J; bases not matched to a gene: 0. The CDR3 has 14 amino acids. CDR3 coding DNA: TGTGCCAGCAGCACAGGGGGCTATAATTCACCCCTCCACTTT. This encodes CASSTGGYNSPLHF.

V is TRBV20-1 and J is TRBJ2-1; the D gene is possibly TRBD1 (5 bases). The CDR3 spans 11 residues. V was clipped by 4 bases and J by 6 bases, with 7 bases between them. From germline, CDR1 is DFQATT and CDR2 SNEGSKA (reference sequence). For the CDR3, the DNA is TGCAGTGCTAAAGGGGCCAATGAGCAGTTCTTC. It specifies CSAKGANEQFF.

The rearrangement uses TRBV27 and TRBJ2-5; 9 bases match TRBD2. The V gene end was trimmed by 4 bases and the J gene end by 5 bases; junction bases not matched to a gene: 14. The CDR3 extends over 17 amino acids. Germline V gene data show CDR1 as MNHEY and CDR2 as SMNVEV (reference sequence). The CDR3 is CASSSPSGGRGWETQYF. The DNA for the CDR3 is TGTGCCAGCAGTTCCCCCAGCGGGGGGCGCGGTTGGGAGACCCAGTACTTC.

The genes are TRBV7-9 and TRBJ2-5; D may be TRBD1 (5 bases). CDR3 length: 14 amino acids. With 0 bases removed from V and 6 bases from J, the gap between germline ends came to 11 bases. Looked up from germline, CDR1 is SEHNR and CDR2 is FQNEAQ (reference sequence). This CDR3 is CASSLAGVAKTQYF. CDR3 nucleotides: TGTGCCAGCAGCTTAGCAGGGGTCGCGAAGACCCAGTACTTC.

The chain recombines TRBV27 with TRBJ1-1; a possible D gene is TRBD1 (6 bases). Trimming took off 8 bases at V and 1 base at J, with 11 bases between the two ends. Per germline, CDR1 MNHEY and CDR2 SMNVEV (reference sequence). The CDR3 length is 13 residues. The CDR3 sequence: CASQRTENTEAFF. Written as DNA, the CDR3 is TGTGCCAGCCAGAGGACAGAGAACACTGAAGCTTTCTTT.

The chain combines TRBV19 with TRBJ1-6; 7 bases are shared with TRBD1. There are 14 residues in the CDR3. V was pared by 7 bases and J by 10 bases, with 10 bases of the junction left unmatched. Germline V gene lookup returns CDR1 LNHDA and CDR2 SQIVND (reference sequence). The CDR3 bases are TGTGCCAGTACAAACAGGGGCCCCGGGTCACCCCTCCACTTT. This codes for CASTNRGPGSPLHF.

In DNA, the CDR3 is TGTGCCTGGAGTCCGGGAATGACAGGGGGCAATGAGCAGTTCTTC. It codes for CAWSPGMTGGNEQFF. This chain links TRBV30 with TRBJ2-1; the match to TRBD1 covers 9 bases. Losses at the gene ends were 2 bases for V and 6 bases for J; bases not matched to a gene: 8. In germline, CDR1 is GTSNPN, CDR2 SVGIG (reference sequence). This CDR3 is built from 15 residues.

A single count supports this clone. The chain couples TRBV18 to TRBJ1-4; D gene uncertain. The CDR3 loop spans 16 amino acids. Per germline, CDR1 KGHSH and CDR2 LQKENI. The V end was cut by 3 bases, the J end by 0 bases, with 11 bases between. The CDR3 here is CASSPPTGATNEKLFF. The CDR3 DNA reads as TGTGCCAGCTCACCGCCCACGGGAGCAACTAATGAAAAACTGTTTTTT.

CDR3 sequence (DNA): TGTGCCAGCAGAACTGAAACAGGGGGCGCGGGTGGCTACACCTTC. It is translated as CASRTETGGAGGYTF. The gene calls are TRBV7-2 and TRBJ1-2; TRBD1 matches at 9 bases. Germline CDR1 and CDR2: SGHTA and FQGNSA. V was clipped by 6 bases and J by 7 bases; unmatched bases: 12. The CDR3 is made up of 15 amino acids.

The CDR3 loop reads CASRRDSANYGYTF. The DNA for the CDR3 is TGTGCCAGCAGACGGGACAGCGCTAACTATGGCTACACCTTC. The genes are TRBV5-4 and TRBJ1-2, with 7 nucleotides matching TRBD1. Losses at the gene ends were 5 bases for V and 0 bases for J; bases not matched to a gene: 4. The CDR3 loop spans 14 amino acids. CDR1 is SGHNT, CDR2 YYREEE, per germline (reference sequence). The full variable domain, completed using reference TRBV5-4 and TRBJ1-2, is ETGVTQSPTHLIKTRGQQVTLRCSSQSGHNTVSWYQQALGQGPQFIFQYYREEENGRGNFPPRFSGLQFPNYSSELNVNALELDDSALYLCASRRDSANYGYTFGSGTRLTVV.

This CDR3 is CASSRTGSEQYF. DNA for the CDR3: TGTGCCAGCAGCAGGACAGGGTCCGAGCAGTACTTC. The V and J genes are TRBV7-9 and TRBJ2-7, with 8 bases lining up with TRBD1. Looked up from germline, CDR1 is SEHNR and CDR2 is FQNEAQ (reference sequence). The CDR3 is made up of 12 amino acids. J gave up 6 bases and V 5 bases, and 3 bases lay outside the gene matches.

The J gene is TRBJ2-2, the V gene TRBV5-1, with D hard to call. The CDR3 sequence is 15 residues long. V was cut by 0 bases and J by 7 bases, with 13 bases left in between. Germline V lookup: CDR1 SGHRS, CDR2 YFSETQ. The CDR3 DNA sequence: TGCGCCAGCAGCTTGGACGGATACGGAGACGGGGAGCTGTTTTTT. Translating it yields CASSLDGYGDGELFF.

The chain links TRBV6-5 to TRBJ1-3; 8 bases map to TRBD1. The CDR3 has 15 amino acids. CDR1 is MNHEY, CDR2 SVGAGI, per germline. J lost 4 bases, V lost 6 bases, and 8 bases had no gene match. The CDR3 loop reads CASSLRTGLGNTIYF. CDR3 DNA sequence: TGTGCCAGCAGCCTACGGACAGGGCTGGGAAACACCATATATTTT.